The 25 T cell receptor beta chains below were found in one sample sequenced in a study of regulatory T cells in long-lasting Graves disease. Researchers made TCR beta libraries by using iRepertoire HTBI primers and running Arm-PCR on CDR3 regions. TCRdb processed the multiplex PCR reads anew with MiXCR; each CDR3 protein has one entry. The data contain hundreds of thousands of distinct CDR3 sequences, 16% of them singletons. Time point meaning: newly diagnosed GD, antithyroid drugs for less than 3 months. The TCR library used RNA extracted from PBMCs. The same specimen was also included in a second study, on T cells in Graves' hyperthyroidism and ophthalmopathy.

The input for sequencing was peripheral blood mononuclear cells (PBMCs), taken at new diagnosis, from a patient treated with antithyroid drugs. These receptors were taken from a woman between 25 and 40 years old with Graves disease.

This clonotype has a count of ten or more. The V call is TRBV19, the J call TRBJ1-6; TRBD1 aligns across 11 bases. V was clipped by 7 bases and J by 10 bases; unmatched bases: 6. Germline CDR1 LNHDA, CDR2 SQIVND (reference sequence). The CDR3 runs 14 residues. The CDR3 DNA sequence: TGTGCCAGTATGGACAGGGGGCGCGACTCACCCCTCCACTTT. It codes for CASMDRGRDSPLHF.

The genes are TRBV9 and TRBJ2-3; 8 bases are a match to TRBD1. CDR1 SGDLS and CDR2 YYNGEE come from the germline V gene. Unmatched junction bases numbered 9, after V lost 4 bases and J lost 2 bases. This CDR3 spans 16 amino acids. This CDR3 is CASSLRDRSSTDTQYF. In DNA form, the CDR3 reads TGTGCCAGCAGCCTCCGGGACAGGTCATCCACAGATACGCAGTATTTT. The whole variable domain, remainder taken from reference TRBV9 and TRBJ2-3, is DSGVTQTPKHLITATGQRVTLRCSPRSGDLSVYWYQQSLDQGLQFLIQYYNGEERAKGNILERFSAQQFPDLHSELNLSSLELGDSALYFCASSLRDRSSTDTQYFGPGTRLTVL.

This clonotype has a count of ten or more. The rearrangement links TRBV28 to TRBJ2-7; 8 nucleotides agree with TRBD2. Germline trimming cut 3 bases from V and 2 bases from J; bases unmatched to any gene: 3. This CDR3 is 14 amino acids long. Per the germline V gene, CDR1 is MDHEN and CDR2 is SYDVKM. CDR3 bases: TGTGCCAGCAGTTTCGGGGGGGAACCCTACGAGCAGTACTTC. It is translated as CASSFGGEPYEQYF.

In its sample, this clonotype was seen a few times. The chain combines TRBV20-1 with TRBJ1-1, with D unclear. The CDR3 is 16 residues long. V was pared by 0 bases and J by 1 base, with 15 bases between. Germline V gene lookup returns CDR1 DFQATT and CDR2 SNEGSKA (reference sequence). The CDR3 region has the DNA TGCAGTGCTAGAGATTTCAAGGGAAGTGCGAACACTGAAGCTTTCTTT. Its translation is CSARDFKGSANTEAFF.

The table lists this clonotype with a few counts. The chain uses TRBV28 and TRBJ1-1; perhaps TRBD1 as D (6 bases). Germline CDR1 and CDR2: MDHEN and SYDVKM. The CDR3 loop spans 15 amino acids. Deletions cut 10 bases from V and 5 bases from J, with 23 bases between. CDR3 in DNA: TGTGCCAACAGACCCGCTAGGGGGGAATGGACTGAAGCTTTCTTT. Protein: CANRPARGEWTEAFF.

This clonotype was seen a few times. The V call is TRBV7-2, the J call TRBJ2-7; the match to TRBD2 covers 10 bases. This CDR3 comprises 15 residues. With 1 base clipped from V and 5 bases from J, the junction kept 5 bases outside the gene matches. CDR1 and CDR2 (germline): SGHTA, FQGNSA. CDR3 sequence reads: CASSLEGLADNEQYF. CDR3 in DNA: TGTGCCAGCAGCTTAGAAGGACTAGCGGACAACGAGCAGTACTTC.

The V gene is TRBV27, the J gene TRBJ2-3, with D perhaps given as TRBD1 or TRBD2 (5 bases each). V was trimmed by 3 bases and J by 1 base, leaving 17 bases between them. CDR1 MNHEY and CDR2 SMNVEV come from the germline V gene (reference sequence). There are 17 residues in the CDR3. The CDR3 region is CASSLAGDEIGTDTQYF. The DNA for the CDR3 is TGTGCCAGCAGTTTGGCTGGGGACGAAATCGGCACAGATACGCAGTATTTT.

The V gene is TRBV7-8, the J gene TRBJ2-1; D is unresolved. The germline CDR1 and CDR2 sequences are SGHVS and FQNEAQ. This CDR3 is 17 amino acids long. The germline V and J ends were trimmed by 5 bases and 3 bases, with 20 bases remaining between them. The CDR3 nucleotides are TGTGCCAGCAGCGCTCCCCGACCCAGTCTCCGCTACAATGAGCAGTTCTTC. This sequence encodes CASSAPRPSLRYNEQFF.

V gene TRBV10-3 combines with J gene TRBJ1-2; TRBD1 agrees at 8 bases. V shed 0 bases, J shed 5 bases, and the junction held 5 bases outside the gene matches. Germline lookup yields CDR1 ENHRY and CDR2 SYGVKD. The CDR3 length is 15 residues. CDR3 in amino acids: CAISESQGAGYGYTF. CDR3 nucleotide sequence: TGTGCCATCAGTGAGTCGCAGGGGGCAGGGTATGGCTACACCTTC.

This clonotype has a count of ten or more. The J gene is TRBJ1-5, the V gene TRBV28; no reliable D call. With 7 bases removed from V and 2 bases from J, the gap between germline ends came to 6 bases. The germline gives CDR1 MDHEN, CDR2 SYDVKM. The CDR3 covers 12 residues. CDR3 in amino acids: CASTWGNQPQHF. CDR3 nucleotides: TGTGCCAGCACTTGGGGCAATCAGCCCCAGCATTTT.

This rearrangement joins TRBV6-1 to TRBJ2-3; 13 bases are shared with TRBD2. Germline V gene sequence: CDR1 MNHNS, CDR2 SASEGT. CDR3 length: 18 residues. Germline trimming cut 7 bases from V and 6 bases from J; bases unmatched to any gene: 16. CDR3 protein: CASTPGTSGNPTFDTQYF. CDR3 bases: TGTGCCAGCACCCCAGGGACTAGCGGGAACCCGACCTTCGATACGCAGTATTTT.

This clonotype was seen ten or more times. The chain is built from TRBV29-1 and TRBJ1-1, with TRBD1 as a possible D gene (5 bases). The length of the CDR3 is 13 residues. Germline CDR1 and CDR2: SQVTM and ANQGSEA. V shed 2 bases and J shed 1 base, with 8 bases lying between them. CDR3 in DNA: TGCAGCGTTGAAATACAGGAGAACACTGAAGCTTTCTTT. It encodes CSVEIQENTEAFF.

The genes are TRBV15 and TRBJ2-7, with TRBD1 matching over 10 bases. The V gene's germline CDR1 is LNHNV and CDR2 YYDKDF (reference sequence). Trimming cost V 0 bases and J 6 bases; bases outside gene matches: 8. The CDR3 is 16 residues long. CDR3 region: CATSRDPPGQGSEQYF. In nucleotides, the CDR3 is TGTGCCACCAGCAGAGATCCCCCGGGACAGGGGTCCGAGCAGTACTTC.

Points on this clonotype: A read error may explain this, as a much larger clone is one base away. The V and J genes are TRBV7-9 and TRBJ1-1; D is perhaps TRBD1 (5 bases). The V end was cut by 2 bases, the J end by 1 base, with 11 bases between. The CDR3 loop spans 15 amino acids. The germline CDR1 and CDR2 sequences are SEHNR and FQNEAQ (reference sequence). The CDR3: CASSLYGRANTEAFF. The CDR3 nucleotides read TGTGCCAGCAGCTTATACGGCAGGGCGAACACTGAAGCTTTCTTT.

A few counts support this clonotype. The J gene is TRBJ2-1, the V gene TRBV30; perhaps D is TRBD1 or TRBD2 (5 bases each). Germline CDR1 reads GTSNPN; CDR2 reads SVGIG (reference sequence). Deletions cut 4 bases from V and 8 bases from J, with 9 bases between. CDR3 length: 11 residues. The CDR3 DNA follows: TGTGCCTGGACGTGGGGGTATGAGCAGTTCTTC. Residues: CAWTWGYEQFF.

This chain uses TRBV30 with TRBJ1-2, with TRBD1 as a possible D gene (5 bases). V was pared by 1 base and J by 0 bases, with 9 bases between. The CDR3 covers 14 residues. The germline V gene has CDR1 GTSNPN and CDR2 SVGIG (reference sequence). The CDR3 DNA is TGTGCCTGGAGTGCCGGGGCTTCTAACTATGGCTACACCTTC. Translated: CAWSAGASNYGYTF.

This clonotype was observed at least ten times. V is TRBV12-3 or TRBV12-4 and J is TRBJ2-1; the D gene is possibly TRBD2 (7 bases). This CDR3 is 15 amino acids long. Trimming removed 4 bases from V and 5 bases from J, with 15 bases in between. Here the CDR3 reads CASSSRGGPDNEQFF. The CDR3 nucleotides read TGTGCCAGCAGTTCTAGGGGGGGACCAGACAATGAGCAGTTCTTC.

At least ten counts were recorded for this clonotype. The genes are TRBV25-1 and TRBJ2-1; 9 positions agree with TRBD2. V trimming: 4 bases; J trimming: 12 bases; junction bases outside the gene matches: 7. The germline V gene encodes CDR1 MGHDK and CDR2 SYGVNS. The CDR3 length is 13 residues. The CDR3 sequence: CASSGLAVTGQFF. CDR3 DNA: TGTGCCAGCAGTGGACTAGCGGTAACCGGGCAGTTCTTC.

The table lists this clonotype with many counts. The chain uses TRBV11-2 and TRBJ2-1, with a tentative D call TRBD1 (6 bases). V lost 4 bases, J lost 3 bases, and 16 bases lay in between. The CDR3 has 16 amino acids. Germline CDR1 reads SGHAT; CDR2 reads FQNNGV. CDR3 in amino acids: CASSSRLPDSYNEQFF. The CDR3 DNA reads TGTGCCAGCAGCTCTCGTCTCCCGGACAGCTACAATGAGCAGTTCTTC.

In this sample, this clonotype turned up once. The chain employs TRBV4-1 and TRBJ1-2; D is possibly TRBD1 (5 bases). Germline-derived CDR1 and CDR2 are MGHRA and YSYEKL. V lost 0 bases and J 2 bases, leaving 10 bases between the germline ends. The CDR3 totals 15 residues. The CDR3 loop is CASSQEQAINYGYTF. CDR3 sequence (DNA): TGCGCCAGCAGCCAAGAACAGGCCATCAACTATGGCTACACCTTC.

The sample holds many counts of this clonotype. V and J are TRBV12-3 or TRBV12-4 and TRBJ1-2, with a possible D match to TRBD1 (5 bases). The length of the CDR3 is 13 residues. V shed 6 bases and J shed 4 bases, with 12 bases lying between them. CDR3 loop: CASSTDSGYGYTF. CDR3 nucleotide sequence: TGTGCCAGCAGCACCGACAGCGGCTATGGCTACACCTTC.

The J gene is TRBJ2-3, the V gene TRBV9; D gene unclear. The V end was cut by 3 bases, the J end by 4 bases, with 24 bases between. CDR1 is SGDLS and CDR2 is YYNGEE in the germline V gene. The CDR3 runs to 18 residues. CDR3 nucleotides: TGTGCCAGCAGCGCAAACACCCTCGGGCGACGAAGGGCAGATACGCAGTATTTT. Translated, it gives CASSANTLGRRRADTQYF.

This chain links TRBV14 with TRBJ2-4; maybe TRBD2 (6 bases). Between the trimmed V and J ends, which lost 5 bases and 9 bases, there was a span of 14 bases. The CDR3 spans 13 residues. Per germline, CDR1 SGHDN and CDR2 FVKESK. The CDR3 is CASSNSGGGIQYF. The DNA of the CDR3 is TGTGCCAGCAGCAATTCCGGGGGAGGCATTCAGTACTTC.

V gene TRBV30 combines with J gene TRBJ1-5; maybe TRBD1 (5 bases). There are 16 residues in the CDR3. Germline V gene data show CDR1 as GTSNPN and CDR2 as SVGIG (reference sequence). Trimming stripped 1 base from V and 0 bases from J, with 13 bases between. CDR3: CAWSGRVSSSNQPQHF. Here the CDR3 DNA reads TGTGCCTGGAGTGGCAGGGTGTCATCTAGCAATCAGCCCCAGCATTTT.

Of note for this clonotype: A much larger clone is a single base away; this may be a read error. The chain is built from TRBV28 and TRBJ1-5; D not resolved. Germline V gene lookup returns CDR1 MDHEN and CDR2 SYDVKM. Trimming shortened V by 2 bases and J by 5 bases, and 7 bases separated the two germline ends. The CDR3 has 13 amino acids. CDR3 protein: CASSLVSYQPQHF. The CDR3 DNA reads TGTGCCAGCAGTTTAGTGAGTTATCAGCCCCAGCATTTT.